This T cell receptor (beta chain) came from a study of blood T cells in healthy people across ages. Total RNA, at least 5 micrograms per sample, was extracted from PBMCs. With respect to this clonotype: Its antigen remains unknown.

A sample-barcoded 5' primer and a J-beta primer mix were used in a second PCR of roughly 7 to 12 cycles. Each TCR beta cDNA got a 12-nucleotide random molecular identifier. TCRdb re-analysed the 5' RACE reads in MiXCR, keeping a single row per CDR3 protein. The table shows over 600,000 distinct CDR3 sequences, with around 50% occurring only once. Study conclusions and caveats: Per million T cells, the diversity of TCR beta decreased roughly linearly as age advanced. Naive CD4+ cells and diversity were both higher in long-lived donors than in aged donors.

CDR1 and CDR2 (germline): LGHNA, YSLEER. The V and J ends lost 0 bases and 7 bases respectively, with 7 bases between them. The CDR3 length is 13 residues. The source of this sequence is an elderly man in good health. What was sequenced was blood. The rearrangement links TRBV4-3 to TRBJ2-1, with D unresolved. The chain's CDR3 is CASSQESVNEQFF. The CDR3 region has the DNA TGCGCCAGCAGCCAAGAGTCTGTAAATGAGCAGTTCTTC.